The T cell receptor (beta chain) described here comes from a study of blood T cell repertoires in COVID-19. Study information: T cells, B-cell-depleted T cells, or PBMCs supplied cDNA or gDNA.

V gave up 5 bases and J gave up 9 bases; unmatched junction bases: 10. Per germline, CDR1 SGHTA and CDR2 FQGNSA. The CDR3 totals 15 residues. In the original workflow: Reference gene primer amplification gave estimated nucleated cell counts. The protocol was immunoSEQ multiplex PCR, while the TCRdb copy is restricted to in-frame clones and leaves out a portion. That table gives V, J and clone size, and the DNA gave D and trimming. The table lists about 480,000 clones, roughly 90% of them singletons. The receptor's source is a middle-aged woman who had recovered from COVID-19. The sequencing sample was made of PBMCs or T cells enriched from blood (not recorded which). The gene calls are TRBV7-2 and TRBJ1-6; the match to TRBD1 covers 7 bases. The CDR3 sequence is CASSQPTGFSSPLHF. The CDR3 DNA reads as TGTGCCAGCAGCCAACCGACAGGGTTTTCTTCACCCCTCCACTTT.